This T cell receptor beta chain was identified in a study of OX40 agonist ivuxolimab in advanced cancers. Study-wide results and limits: At 0.1 to 3.0 mg/kg and by week 6, CD4+ and CD8+ T cells in the blood had expanded clonally. Among some nonresponders, normalized T-cell clonal expansion was also low.

Blood sampling took place at baseline, cycle 4 day 1, and cycle 7 day 1. Germline CDR1 reads SGHNT; CDR2 reads YYREEE (reference sequence). The junction had 8 bases not matched to a gene; V was cut back by 0 bases and J by 5 bases. This CDR3 comprises 17 residues. A word on this clone: Its target is not known.

This table comes from immunoSEQ multiplex PCR, and its TCRdb copy is limited to in-frame clones, with some not included. Counted here are 90,000 or so clones, around 87% occurring once; the ten biggest clones make up about 4%. The material was CD4+ or CD8+ T cells sorted from blood, obtained in a trial of the OX40 agonist ivuxolimab. The chain employs TRBV5-4 and TRBJ2-2, with 9 bases that match TRBD1. This receptor was obtained from an adult with an advanced solid tumor such as melanoma, head and neck, liver or kidney cancer. CDR3 in DNA: TGTGCCAGCAGCTTGGCCAGGGGACAGGGTAATACCGGGGAGCTGTTTTTT. Residues: CASSLARGQGNTGELFF.